This TCR beta chain stems from a study of radiation and T cells in renal cell carcinoma. In the study overall: Nephrectomy followed 15 Gy stereotactic body radiation by 4 weeks.

The CDR3 loop spans 15 amino acids. Germline V CDR1 and CDR2: SGHAT, FQNNGV. V was cut by 3 bases and J by 5 bases, with 17 bases left in between. Repertoires were generated with immunoSEQ multiplex PCR, while TCRdb's copy carries only in-frame clones and drops some. The sample records roughly 53,000 clones, around 83% being singletons. Time point reported: baseline pretreatment blood. This sample's treatment: 15 Gy SBRT to primary tumor, nephrectomy 4 weeks later. Serial blood draws occurred at baseline and 2 and 4 weeks post-SBRT. The tumor was a clear cell renal cell carcinoma. The J gene is TRBJ2-7, the V gene TRBV11-2; D may be TRBD2 (5 bases). The origin of this receptor is a woman in her 70s with renal cell carcinoma. This material consisted of blood, taken from a patient whose treatment included radiotherapy and nephrectomy. CDR3 in amino acids: CASSFGLPATHEQYF. The CDR3 DNA is TGTGCCAGCAGCTTCGGACTCCCGGCAACCCACGAGCAGTACTTC.